A single T cell receptor beta chain is shown here with its context. Its cognate antigen is unknown. The germline gene is not matched at one end of the junction; a read error may be the cause. Other nucleotide sequences from this sample produce the same CDR3. The data stem from a study of graft-versus-host responses after intestinal transplantation. Looking at the study overall: Grafts were multivisceral, liver-intestinal, or isolated intestinal.

Study-wide results and limits: Analysis identified GvH clones in recipient marrow, with some appearing first in ileum or blood.

Using immunoSEQ multiplex PCR, the repertoire was profiled, and TCRdb retains in-frame clones only, with some absent. This table has tens of thousands of clones, under 95% appearing once. The length of the CDR3 is 14 residues. The germline gives CDR1 MNHEY, CDR2 SVGAGI. The material was PBMCs, obtained about 120 days after intestinal transplantation. The rearrangement joins TRBV6-5 to TRBJ1-1; D may be TRBD1 (6 bases). The sequence was collected from a human patient who received an intestinal transplant, so some T cells may come from the graft donor. CDR3 DNA sequence: TGTGCCAGCAGTTACACGGGGGCGGTGGCTGAAGCCTTCTTT. Translating gives CASSYTGAVAEAFF.